This TCR beta chain was profiled in a study of T cells after yellow fever vaccination. Study in general: Any fraction with a low cell number was prepared using SMART-Seq v4 Ultra Low Input. Points from the study as a whole: The secondary T-cell response peaked on day 5, not day 15, but was weaker. Post-booster repertoires contained most primary-vaccination clones again (almost 97% CD4, about 88% CD8).

The V and J ends lost 0 bases and 5 bases, in that order; junction bases with no gene match: 4. The CDR3 contains 15 residues. CDR1 and CDR2 (germline): KGHDR, SFDVKD. This clonotype was counted only a few times. Its antigen is unknown. TCRdb ran MiXCR on the 5' RACE reads and lists one entry per CDR3 protein. This sample carries about 130,000 distinct CDR3 sequences, nearly 7.5% of them seen once, and the ten largest clones take about 2.7%. This TCR came from a man aged 18 to 35 who received the YFV17D yellow fever vaccine. This specimen was CD4+ T cells sorted from PBMCs, taken 10 to 11 days after the first yellow fever vaccination. The chain joins TRBV24-1 to TRBJ2-7; 9 nucleotides align to TRBD1. CDR3 nucleotide sequence: TGTGCCACCAGTGATTTGAAACAGGGGGCCAACGAGCAGTACTTC. Its protein product is CATSDLKQGANEQYF.